A single TCR beta chain is shown here with its context. The data were obtained in a study of T cell changes during pregnancy in multiple sclerosis. This CDR3 spans 16 amino acids. Germline V gene sequence: CDR1 LGHNA, CDR2 YSLEER. The V segment lost 3 bases and the J segment 5 bases; nucleotides outside the gene matches: 7. The assay was immunoSEQ multiplex PCR, and TCRdb's table has in-frame clones only and misses some. The table records approximately 71,000 clones, roughly 90% of them present only once. The chain has TRBV4-3 and TRBJ2-1; 10 bases fit TRBD2. The sequencing used peripheral blood, collected in the second trimester of pregnancy. The sequence was collected from a female donor with multiple sclerosis, enrolled in a pregnancy study. Here the CDR3 reads CASSHTTSGLNNEQFF. CDR3 nucleotides: TGCGCCAGCAGCCACACGACTAGCGGGCTTAACAATGAGCAGTTCTTC.